Listed below are T cell receptor beta chains from one sample, sequenced in a study of control samples from healthy donors and cancer patients. Produced via immunoSEQ multiplex PCR; TCRdb's table is partial and in-frame only. The table lists around 120,000 clones, about 87% of them singletons, with about 2.7% in the top ten. The sample was blood. Receptors originate from a man between 60 and 75 years old in good health. Each CDR3 is given with its conserved first and last residue. D genes are given only for firm matches.

TRBV7-3 | . | CASSPNGLFDNEQFF
TRBV5-6 | TRBD1 | CASSLRSTRGNNEQFF
TRBV7-2 | . | CASSLGRTSGNYGYTF
TRBV12-3/TRBV12-4 | TRBD1 | CASSGTGGGTQYF
TRBV2 | . | CASSEALRKGGEQYF
TRBV7-9 | TRBD1 | CASSAHSGQGNYGYTF
TRBV25-1 | . | CASSWGAGETQYF
TRBV5-5 | TRBD1 | CASSRETGGLETQYF
TRBV4-3 | TRBD2 | CASSQGTSGGQNIQYF
TRBV7-9 | . | CATGDHSNQPQHF
TRBV7-3 | . | CASSLTFGTNTGELFF
TRBV9 | TRBD1 | CASSVLSTGGTGELFF
TRBV7-6 | TRBD1 | CASSLVKGATYEQYF
TRBV6-5 | . | CASRPKYSSTDTQYF
TRBV7-2 | . | CASSLSGAGVSRETQYF
TRBV5-1 | . | CASSLEQNNSPLHF
TRBV11-2 | TRBD1 | CASSSTGVLQFF
TRBV28 | TRBD1 | CASSSYGTGLLTMNTEAFF
TRBV10-1 | TRBD1 | CASSQRTGGEQYF